This T cell receptor (beta chain) originates from a study of Graves' ophthalmopathy and Graves' hyperthyroidism. The source of the PBMCs was 8 to 10 ml of fresh peripheral blood. RNA transcripts served as template for amplifying TCR beta CDR3 sequences. Second-round multiplex PCR came after first-round RT-PCR with HTBI primers. One entry per CDR3 protein, called by TCRdb with MiXCR from the multiplex PCR reads. Seen here are some 200,000 distinct CDR3 sequences, under 30% observed once, and the top ten hold approximately 9.6%. V was trimmed by 0 bases and J by 4 bases, leaving 13 bases between them. From germline, CDR1 is MDHEN and CDR2 SYDVKM. CDR3 length: 16 residues. This clonotype was seen ten or more times.

The TCR originated in a man aged 45-60 years with Graves' ophthalmopathy. Specimen: peripheral blood. The chain has TRBV28 and TRBJ1-3; no firm D call. Here the CDR3 DNA reads TGTGCCAGCAGTTTATGGGAGGGCCGGGTCGGAAACACCATATATTTT. As protein: CASSLWEGRVGNTIYF.